A single TCR beta chain is shown here with its context. Sequencing was performed with immunoSEQ multiplex PCR; in TCRdb, only in-frame clones are kept and a portion is missing. The sample has a few hundred thousand clones; around 90% are singletons. The sample originates from a study of control samples from healthy donors and cancer patients. CDR1 MDHEN and CDR2 SYDVKM come from the germline V gene. The CDR3 sequence is 13 residues long. V was shortened by 7 bases and J by 4 bases, with 13 bases between the two germline ends. Sequenced sample: PBMCs. This chain connects TRBV28 to TRBJ1-1; D is undetermined. The sequence was obtained from a man aged 40-49 years with head and neck cancer. The CDR3 DNA sequence: TGTGCCAGCAACATTCAGGCAAGCACTGAAGCTTTCTTT. Its translation is CASNIQASTEAFF.